The 10 T cell receptor beta chains below come from one sample, sequenced in a study of shared clonotypes between healthy human individuals. The repertoire was sequenced with immunoSEQ multiplex PCR; TCRdb's copy has only in-frame clones and lacks some. Of 180,000 or so clones in the sample, 85% to 95% were seen once. The specimen sequenced was naive CD4+ T cells sorted from blood. Sample subset: CD45RA+ positively selected. Receptors were obtained from a woman aged 25-40 years in good health.

V gene TRBV6-5 combines with J gene TRBJ2-7; D perhaps matches TRBD2 (5 bases). The CDR3 consists of 15 residues. V was pared by 5 bases and J by 5 bases, with 19 bases between. In germline, CDR1 is MNHEY, CDR2 SVGAGI. The CDR3 loop reads CASSPRGSAYNEQYF. The CDR3 DNA follows: TGTGCCAGCAGTCCCCGGGGTAGCGCTTATAACGAGCAGTACTTC.

This chain connects TRBV9 to TRBJ2-5; D remains ambiguous. The V and J ends lost 0 bases and 7 bases respectively, with 7 bases between them. This CDR3 region has 12 residues. Germline V gives CDR1 SGDLS, CDR2 YYNGEE. Here the CDR3 reads CASSVEGSTQYF. CDR3 sequence (DNA): TGTGCCAGCAGCGTAGAAGGTTCGACCCAGTACTTC.

This chain uses TRBV19 with TRBJ2-7; D perhaps matches TRBD1 (6 bases). CDR3 size: 13 residues. Germline CDR1 and CDR2: LNHDA and SQIVND (reference sequence). Trimming cost V 7 bases and J 7 bases, with 17 bases left between them. The CDR3, as DNA: TGTGCCAGTAACTCCCGACAGGAGGAAGAGCAGTACTTC. Translated: CASNSRQEEEQYF.

This chain uses TRBV7-2 with TRBJ2-1; TRBD2 aligns across 7 bases. Germline V CDR1 and CDR2: SGHTA, FQGNSA. V shed 3 bases and J 4 bases; nucleotides not matched to a gene: 6. The CDR3 has 15 residues. In DNA form, the CDR3 reads TGTGCCAGCAGCTTGTCTAGCGGAAGGTACAATGAGCAGTTCTTC. The encoded protein is CASSLSSGRYNEQFF.

V is TRBV5-1 and J is TRBJ2-7; D might be TRBD1 (7 bases). Trimming shortened V by 4 bases and J by 2 bases, and 19 bases separated the two germline ends. CDR3 length: 16 residues. Germline CDR1 SGHRS, CDR2 YFSETQ. The CDR3 is CASSTLTGRTPYEQYF. The CDR3 coding sequence is TGCGCCAGCAGCACTTTGACAGGGAGGACCCCCTACGAGCAGTACTTC.

This chain links TRBV18 with TRBJ1-5, with TRBD1 matching over 7 bases. This CDR3 spans 15 amino acids. Germline-derived CDR1 and CDR2 are KGHSH and LQKENI. The V and J ends lost 0 bases and 5 bases, in that order; junction bases with no gene match: 4. DNA of the CDR3: TGTGCCAGCTCACCACCGGGACAGAGTTATCAGCCCCAGCATTTT. It codes for CASSPPGQSYQPQHF.

This chain connects TRBV18 to TRBJ2-1; 7 bases match TRBD2. The CDR3 totals 13 residues. V gave up 4 bases and J gave up 8 bases; unmatched junction bases: 5. Germline V gives CDR1 KGHSH, CDR2 LQKENI. DNA of the CDR3: TGTGCCAGCTCACTGGGGCGGGAGCATGAGCAGTTCTTC. Protein product: CASSLGREHEQFF.

This clone was observed a single time. The V gene is TRBV29-1, the J gene TRBJ2-3; D gene ambiguous. The CDR3 is 11 amino acids. The ends were cut back, 3 bases at V and 4 bases at J, with 5 bases in the middle. Germline loops: CDR1 SQVTM, CDR2 ANQGSEA. The CDR3 here is CSVEDPDTQYF. The CDR3 region has the DNA TGCAGCGTTGAGGATCCAGATACGCAGTATTTT.

The V gene is TRBV19, the J gene TRBJ2-7; D gene uncertain. CDR1 is LNHDA and CDR2 is SQIVND in the germline V gene (reference sequence). V was pared by 0 bases and J by 6 bases, with 21 bases between. There are 17 residues in the CDR3. CDR3 DNA: TGTGCCAGTAGTATAGACTACTTGCCCTACGGCGGTGGCGAGCAGTACTTC. It translates to CASSIDYLPYGGGEQYF.

This chain connects TRBV7-9 to TRBJ2-7; D gene ambiguous. V was pared by 3 bases and J by 0 bases, with 6 bases between. The CDR3 contains 13 residues. Per germline, CDR1 SEHNR and CDR2 FQNEAQ (reference sequence). Here the CDR3 reads CASSFSHSYEQYF. CDR3 in DNA: TGTGCCAGCAGCTTTTCACACTCCTACGAGCAGTACTTC.